This T cell receptor beta chain is drawn from a study of cytomegalovirus exposure and HLA in healthy donors. PCR amplification relied on 60 Vbeta primers (plus 13 Jbeta primers). The protocol was immunoSEQ multiplex PCR, while the TCRdb copy is restricted to in-frame clones and leaves out a portion. The sample lists 100,000 to 150,000 clones; 80% were seen once. The CDR3 spans 14 residues. Germline CDR1 reads SEHNR; CDR2 reads FQNEAQ (reference sequence). Trimming cost V 5 bases and J 4 bases, with 14 bases left between them. The sequenced sample consisted of PBMCs. V gene TRBV7-9 combines with J gene TRBJ1-1; perhaps TRBD1 as D (5 bases). This TCR was sampled from a man in his forties in good health and CMV-seronegative. For the CDR3, the DNA is TGTGCCAGCAGCCAGTTGGACGGGGGCACTGAAGCTTTCTTT. This encodes CASSQLDGGTEAFF.